Sequencing of this TCR beta chain was carried out in a study of CD8 T cells in Susac syndrome (dated by TCRdb to between 2018 and 2021). About the full investigation: The study used repertoire sequencing to test whether antigen drove CD8+ T cell activation and differentiation in Susac syndrome. Clonality of the CD8+ T cell repertoire was compared between eleven to twelve healthy donors, around 14 Susac syndrome patients and roughly 16 multiple sclerosis patients.

Peripheral blood CD8+ and CD4+ T cells from healthy donors, Susac syndrome patients and multiple sclerosis patients were profiled by high-throughput TCR beta sequencing. Multiple sclerosis controls were treatment-naive patients with stable or active relapsing-remitting disease fulfilling revised McDonald criteria. Bulk CD8+ and CD4+ T cells were purified by magnetic negative isolation, while CD8+ TEMRA cells were enriched using FACS. Blood was collected in EDTA tubes and processed within 24 hours, with PBMCs isolated through density gradient centrifugation. PBMCs destined for TCR sequencing were cryopreserved in liquid nitrogen and later thawed in a 37 °C water bath. The sorted or isolated CD4+, CD8+ and CD8+ TEMRA cells reached a purity of at least 90%. RNA was extracted with the RNeasy kit and 0.5 to 1 ug was reverse transcribed using random hexamers. The immunoSEQ multiplex PCR assay, covering 54 Vbeta and 13 Jbeta segments, was used to amplify TCR beta CDR3 regions. To correct PCR amplification bias, a synthetic template baseline was used for both primer optimization and computational correction. Per the source publication's procedure: Reads were annotated to V, D and J genes according to IMGT and were analyzed with immunoSEQ Analyzer, with only productive sequences retained. To calculate clonality, Shannon entropy was normalized by log2 of the number of productive unique sequences and then subtracted from one. Public and private clones were assessed among the 100 most prevalent clones of each patient and control. Susac-specific clones were defined as absent from healthy and MS cohorts, around 970 published viral clones and other ImmuneACCESS disease sequences. TCRdb took the public reads, trimmed them with fastp at Q25, ran MiXCR for clone calling and kept in-frame beta chains. Rows merge per CDR3 protein into single entries with the most common DNA and genes. The V and J calls shown here were made by TCRdb, not taken from the authors' results. The sample records roughly 400,000 distinct CDR3 sequences, more than 70% of which are singletons. The ten largest make up 0.09% to 0.15% of the sample.

As for this clonotype: The specificity of this receptor is unknown. Per-base quality was not reported, and no clone a single base away is much larger than it.

The study at large found these results: The study acknowledged that relatively few individuals were included in the TCR sequencing and HLA analysis.

This receptor was obtained from a human donor with multiple sclerosis. What was sequenced was CD8+ T cells from PBMCs.

The DNA is as follows: TGCGCCAGCAGTGAGAAATCTGGGACAGGGCCGGAGACCCAGTACTTC. Its translation reads: CASSEKSGTGPETQYF. The V gene is TRBV10-1 and the J gene is TRBJ2-5, with 9 bases matching TRBD1. The CDR3 sequence holds 16 residues, the cysteine and phenylalanine included. The sequence is cut down to CDR3 DNA, 48 bases in frame from base 1. CDR1 and CDR2 are drawn from the germline V gene (reference sequence): WNHNN, SYGVQD. Trimming leaves V shorter by 2 bases and J shorter by 5 bases, with the junction holding 9 bases beyond the gene matches.